These 9 T cell receptor beta chains were all obtained from the same sample, sequenced in a study of human CD8 memory T cell subsets. It was UMI-labeled 5' RACE by which the TCR beta libraries were made. TCRdb reprocessed the 5' RACE reads and stores each CDR3 protein as one record, lacking DNA. Its table records 9,500 to 11,000 distinct CDR3 sequences. The material sequenced was CD8+ T cells from PBMCs. These receptors all come from a human donor in good health.

This CDR3 is CASSLEAGLNYGYTF. The chain is built from TRBV7-6 and TRBJ1-2. This CDR3 contains 15 residues. Germline V gene lookup returns CDR1 SGHVS and CDR2 FNYEAQ.

By frequency, this clonotype is medium-sized. The V gene is TRBV25-1, the J gene TRBJ2-3; with no DNA, the TCRdb D assignment of TRBD1 cannot be verified. The length of the CDR3 is 13 residues. The germline CDR1 and CDR2 sequences are MGHDK and SYGVNS. This CDR3 is CASGTGGTDTQYF. Full variable domain (rest looked up from reference TRBV25-1 and TRBJ2-3): EADIYQTPRYLVIGTGKKITLECSQTMGHDKMYWYQQDPGMELHLIHYSYGVNSTEKGDLSSESTVSRIRTEHFPLTLESARPSHTSQYLCASGTGGTDTQYFGPGTRLTVL.

CDR3 residues: CACLSEGRYEQYF. The chain recombines TRBV30 with TRBJ2-7. The germline CDR1 and CDR2 sequences are GTSNPN and SVGIG (reference sequence). The CDR3 has 13 residues.

V and J are TRBV27 and TRBJ1-5; the TCRdb call, TRBD1, lacks DNA for checking. The CDR3 runs 15 residues. Germline V lookup: CDR1 MNHEY, CDR2 SMNVEV (reference sequence). CDR3 sequence reads: CASLSGREGYQPQHF.

The chain combines TRBV12-3 or TRBV12-4 with TRBJ2-7; there is no DNA to check the TCRdb D call of TRBD1. CDR3 length: 14 amino acids. The CDR3 here is CASSIRDGSYEQYF.

This rearrangement joins TRBV7-9 to TRBJ2-3; absent DNA, TCRdb's TRBD2 call cannot be checked. CDR3 length equals 14 residues. CDR1 is SEHNR, CDR2 FQNEAQ, per germline (reference sequence). CDR3 protein: CASSPGLFTDTQYF.

This clonotype is called medium-sized based on its frequency. The genes are TRBV28 and TRBJ2-1. The germline V gene has CDR1 MDHEN and CDR2 SYDVKM. The CDR3 loop spans 15 amino acids. The CDR3 sequence: CASSPDLSSYNEQFF.

The V call is TRBV9, the J call TRBJ2-1; TCRdb calls TRBD1, which cannot be checked without DNA. CDR3 length: 14 amino acids. Germline V gene sequence: CDR1 SGDLS, CDR2 YYNGEE. CDR3 sequence: CASSAPRGGGEQFF. Supplemented by reference TRBV9 and TRBJ2-1, the full variable domain reads DSGVTQTPKHLITATGQRVTLRCSPRSGDLSVYWYQQSLDQGLQFLIQYYNGEERAKGNILERFSAQQFPDLHSELNLSSLELGDSALYFCASSAPRGGGEQFFGPGTRLTVL.

The CDR3: CASSPLVGPYGYTF. The rearrangement links TRBV28 to TRBJ1-2; TCRdb's D gene call, TRBD1, goes unchecked for lack of DNA. This CDR3 has 14 amino acids. Germline CDR1 MDHEN, CDR2 SYDVKM.